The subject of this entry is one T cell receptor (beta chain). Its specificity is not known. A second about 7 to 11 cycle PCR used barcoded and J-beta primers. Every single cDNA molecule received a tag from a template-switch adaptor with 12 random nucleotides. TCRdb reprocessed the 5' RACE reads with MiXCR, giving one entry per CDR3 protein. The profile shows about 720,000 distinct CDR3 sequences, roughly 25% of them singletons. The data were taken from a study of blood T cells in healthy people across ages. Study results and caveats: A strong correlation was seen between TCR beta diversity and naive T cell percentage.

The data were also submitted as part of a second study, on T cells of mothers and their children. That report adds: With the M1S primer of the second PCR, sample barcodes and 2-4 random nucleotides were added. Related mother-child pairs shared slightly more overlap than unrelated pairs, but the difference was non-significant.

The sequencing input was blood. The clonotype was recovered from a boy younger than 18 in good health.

This chain's CDR3 is CASSFTGSTGELFF. The CDR3 bases are TGCGCCAGCAGCTTTACAGGGAGCACCGGGGAGCTGTTTTTT. The chain recombines TRBV5-1 with TRBJ2-2, with D perhaps matching TRBD1 (6 bases). Germline loops: CDR1 SGHRS, CDR2 YFSETQ. Trimming cost V 2 bases and J 4 bases, with 9 bases left between them. The CDR3 spans 14 residues.